This is a list of T cell receptor beta chains from one sample in a study of B cell selection in AIRE deficiency. The table came from immunoSEQ multiplex PCR; TCRdb's copy has only in-frame clones and leaves some out. This table holds about 22,000 clones, 95% to 96% found once. The sample taken for sequencing was CD4+CD127+ conventional T cells sorted from PBMCs. The receptors come from a human donor in good health. Both conserved end residues are part of each CDR3. D genes are given only for firm matches.

>TRBD2|TRBJ2-1|TRBV6-1
TGTGCCAGCAGTGAATTTCTAGCGGGGGGGTACAATGAGCAGTTCTTC
CASSEFLAGGYNEQFF
>-|TRBJ1-1|TRBV30
TGTGCCTGGAGCGGCACAGGGAGGACTGAAGCTTTCTTT
CAWSGTGRTEAFF
>-|TRBJ2-7|TRBV7-9
TGTGCCAGCAGCTTGGGGGCAGGGGACGTTTACGAGCAGTACTTC
CASSLGAGDVYEQYF
>-|TRBJ2-3|TRBV5-1
TGCGCCAGCAGCTTGGCCCGGACAGACGATACGCAGTATTTT
CASSLARTDDTQYF
>-|TRBJ2-7|TRBV28
TGTGCCAGCCAAGGGGAAGGCGAGCAGTACTTC
CASQGEGEQYF
>-|TRBJ1-1|TRBV7-9
TGTGCCAGCAGCTTACGAATTGGAGTGCTGGACACTGAAGCTTTCTTT
CASSLRIGVLDTEAFF
>TRBD2|TRBJ2-3|TRBV4-3
TGCGCCAGCAGCCAAAGACTAGCGGGGGATACGCAGTATTTT
CASSQRLAGDTQYF
>-|TRBJ1-2|TRBV5-1
TGCGCCAGCAGCTTGGAGAGGACAGACTATGGCTACACCTTC
CASSLERTDYGYTF
>-|TRBJ2-3|TRBV7-2
TGTGCCAGCAGCTCCACAGGGCAGAGCACAGATACGCAGTATTTT
CASSSTGQSTDTQYF
>-|TRBJ2-5|TRBV29-1
TGCAGCGTTGAAGATCAAGGACGGGGATCGACCCAGTACTTC
CSVEDQGRGSTQYF
>-|TRBJ1-4|TRBV2
TGTGCCAGCAAACTGTCAACTAATGAAAAACTGTTTTTT
CASKLSTNEKLFF